The 8 T cell receptor beta chains below were found in one sample sequenced in a study of chemoradiotherapy in HPV16-positive cancers. Profiled with immunoSEQ multiplex PCR; TCRdb holds only in-frame clones, not every one. The profile shows around 14,000 clones, just over 90% of them singletons. Sequenced material: blood, taken from a patient who underwent chemoradiotherapy. Receptor source: a human donor with HPV-associated anogenital cancer.

This chain links TRBV5-1 with TRBJ1-2; no firm D call. CDR1 and CDR2 (germline): SGHRS, YFSETQ. V was cut by 4 bases and J by 6 bases, with 10 bases left in between. This CDR3 has 12 amino acids. The CDR3 DNA reads TGCGCCAGCAGCAAAACTCTGGATGGCTACACCTTC. It codes for CASSKTLDGYTF.

In DNA, the CDR3 is TGTGCCAGCAGCGTAGACTGGAACACTGAAGCTTTCTTT. It translates to CASSVDWNTEAFF. The rearrangement uses TRBV9 and TRBJ1-1; D unclear. The V end was cut by 0 bases, the J end by 1 base, with 4 bases between. The CDR3 is 13 residues long. The germline V gene has CDR1 SGDLS and CDR2 YYNGEE.

The chain links TRBV7-2 to TRBJ2-1; TRBD2 matches 10 bases. The V gene end was trimmed by 5 bases and the J gene end by 7 bases; junction bases not matched to a gene: 8. Looked up from germline, CDR1 is SGHTA and CDR2 is FQGNSA. The CDR3 spans 15 residues. The CDR3 reads CASSPKRGGKNEQFF. The CDR3 DNA sequence: TGTGCCAGCAGCCCGAAGCGGGGGGGTAAGAATGAGCAGTTCTTC.

The V and J genes are TRBV29-1 and TRBJ1-2, with D maybe TRBD1 (6 bases). This CDR3 has 14 amino acids. Germline V CDR1 and CDR2: SQVTM, ANQGSEA. The V and J ends lost 6 bases and 3 bases respectively, with 17 bases between them. The CDR3 DNA reads as TGCAGCGTGGCCGGGGGGGCCCCTTACTATGGCTACACCTTC. This sequence encodes CSVAGGAPYYGYTF. Variable domain in full (rest from reference TRBV29-1 and TRBJ1-2): SAVISQKPSRDICQRGTSLTIQCQVDSQVTMMFWYRQQPGQSLTLIATANQGSEATYESGFVIDKFPISRPNLTFSTLTVSNMSPEDSSIYLCSVAGGAPYYGYTFGSGTRLTVV.

In DNA, the CDR3 is TGTGCCTGGACATCGACAGGGGCCGGAGGGGAGGGAGCTTTCTTT. Residues: CAWTSTGAGGEGAFF. J is TRBJ1-1 and V is TRBV30; 8 nucleotides line up with TRBD1. From germline, CDR1 is GTSNPN and CDR2 SVGIG (reference sequence). The CDR3 sequence is 15 residues long. V was clipped by 4 bases and J by 10 bases; unmatched bases: 17.

The chain combines TRBV19 with TRBJ2-5; D gene unclear. The assigned J gene may be wrong: the sequence end matches TRBJ2-7 better. CDR1 LNHDA and CDR2 SQIVND come from the germline V gene (reference sequence). CDR3 size: 14 residues. CDR3 DNA sequence: TGTGCCAGTAGTATGGGGTTCAGGTCCTACGAGCAGTACTTC. Translation: CASSMGFRSYEQYF.

The rearrangement uses TRBV6-6 and TRBJ1-3, with TRBD1 as a possible D gene (5 bases). The V end was cut by 6 bases, the J end by 0 bases, with 12 bases between. The germline CDR1 and CDR2 sequences are MNHNY and SVGAGI (reference sequence). The CDR3 loop spans 15 amino acids. DNA for the CDR3: TGTGCCAGCAGCCGGGACTCAAGCTCTGGAAACACCATATATTTT. Translated, it gives CASSRDSSSGNTIYF.

The chain joins TRBV27 to TRBJ2-1; 8 bases agree with TRBD2. With V trimmed by 3 bases and J by 3 bases, 4 bases remained unmatched. The CDR3 has 15 amino acids. Germline V gives CDR1 MNHEY, CDR2 SMNVEV (reference sequence). The CDR3 DNA is TGTGCCAGCAGTTTTTCAGCGGGGGTCTACAATGAGCAGTTCTTC. Its protein is CASSFSAGVYNEQFF.